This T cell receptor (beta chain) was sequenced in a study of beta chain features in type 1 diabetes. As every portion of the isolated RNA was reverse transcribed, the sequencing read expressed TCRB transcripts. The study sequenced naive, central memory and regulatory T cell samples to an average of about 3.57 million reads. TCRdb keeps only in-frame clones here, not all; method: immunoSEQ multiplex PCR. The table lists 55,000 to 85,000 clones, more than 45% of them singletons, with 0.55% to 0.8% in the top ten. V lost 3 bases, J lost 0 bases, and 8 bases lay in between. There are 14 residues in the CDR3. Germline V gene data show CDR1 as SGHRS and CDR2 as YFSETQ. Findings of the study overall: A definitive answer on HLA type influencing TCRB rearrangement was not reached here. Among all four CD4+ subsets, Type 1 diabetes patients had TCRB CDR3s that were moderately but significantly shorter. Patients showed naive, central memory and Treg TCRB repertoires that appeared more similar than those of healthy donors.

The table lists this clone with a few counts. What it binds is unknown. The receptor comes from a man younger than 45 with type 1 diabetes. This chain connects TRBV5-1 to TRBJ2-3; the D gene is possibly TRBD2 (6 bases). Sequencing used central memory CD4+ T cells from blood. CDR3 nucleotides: TGCGCCAGCAGCTCCGGGACTAGCACAGATACGCAGTATTTT. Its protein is CASSSGTSTDTQYF.